These T cell receptor beta chains were read from a single sample in a study of PD-L1 blockade in urothelial cancer. Data came from immunoSEQ multiplex PCR; TCRdb stores just in-frame clones and leaves some out. The sample has tens of thousands of clones, around 83% seen once; the top ten hold about 2.1%. Here the sequenced sample was PBMCs, taken around atezolizumab (anti-PD-L1) treatment. Every receptor here comes from a man between 60 and 75 years old with urothelial cancer. Each CDR3 is given with its conserved first and last residue. The D gene is left open where the match is weak. Clone size is given for some rows only: seen once, a few or many times, or a class if the clone is expanded.

d_call,j_call,clone_size,v_call,cdr3_aa,cdr3_nt
TRBD1,TRBJ2-2,.,TRBV7-2,CASSPRTGATGELFF,TGTGCCAGCAGCCCGAGAACAGGGGCCACCGGGGAGCTGTTTTTT
TRBD1,TRBJ2-2,few,TRBV5-1,CASSPGQGAGGELFF,TGCGCCAGCAGCCCAGGACAGGGGGCAGGCGGGGAGCTGTTTTTT
TRBD1,TRBJ2-7,.,TRBV2,CASSEAGQGKQYF,TGTGCCAGCAGTGAAGCGGGACAGGGAAAGCAGTACTTC
.,TRBJ2-7,.,TRBV28,CASSFGGGDYEQYF,TGTGCCAGCAGTTTCGGAGGTGGGGACTACGAGCAGTACTTC
.,TRBJ2-1,.,TRBV19,CASSRGREINNEQFF,TGTGCCAGTAGTAGGGGGCGGGAGATAAACAATGAGCAGTTCTTC
.,TRBJ1-4,.,TRBV18,CASSPGRTTNEKLFF,TGTGCCAGCTCACCTGGGAGAACAACTAATGAAAAACTGTTTTTT
.,TRBJ2-3,.,TRBV29-1,CSVEYRRTDTQYF,TGCAGCGTTGAGTACAGGCGCACAGATACGCAGTATTTT
.,TRBJ2-1,.,TRBV7-2,CASHLSGRPSSYNEQFF,TGTGCCAGTCACCTGTCTGGGAGGCCGAGCTCCTACAATGAGCAGTTCTTC
.,TRBJ2-1,.,TRBV6-1,CASSEVQYNEQFF,TGTGCCAGCAGTGAAGTCCAGTACAATGAGCAGTTCTTC
.,TRBJ1-2,.,TRBV18,CASSPGLTYGYTF,TGTGCCAGCTCACCTGGTCTCACATATGGCTACACCTTC
TRBD2,TRBJ2-1,.,TRBV2,CASSVNSGVNNEQFF,TGTGCCAGCAGTGTTAATAGCGGGGTAAACAATGAGCAGTTCTTC
TRBD1,TRBJ1-2,.,TRBV2,CASNRDREGGYTF,TGTGCCAGCAACCGGGACAGGGAAGGCGGCTACACCTTC
TRBD1,TRBJ1-2,.,TRBV11-2,CASSYDRGGGYTF,TGTGCCAGCAGCTACGACAGGGGAGGCGGCTACACCTTC
.,TRBJ2-5,few,TRBV28,CASSPDGGRKTQYF,TGTGCCAGCAGCCCTGACGGAGGCCGGAAGACCCAGTACTTC
TRBD1,TRBJ2-5,.,TRBV7-2,CASSLEQGTGETQYF,TGTGCCAGCAGCTTAGAACAGGGGACGGGAGAGACCCAGTACTTC
.,TRBJ1-2,.,TRBV28,CASSRTADPPAGGYTF,TGTGCCAGCAGCCGAACCGCGGACCCTCCGGCGGGGGGCTACACCTTC
.,TRBJ2-2,once,TRBV9,CASSAPFVGGPGELFF,TGTGCCAGCAGCGCCCCTTTTGTGGGGGGTCCCGGGGAGCTGTTTTTT
.,TRBJ2-3,.,TRBV5-1,CASSLAGTDTQYF,TGCGCCAGCAGCTTAGCGGGCACAGATACGCAGTATTTT
TRBD1,TRBJ1-5,.,TRBV10-3,CAISETDRDNQPQHF,TGTGCCATCAGTGAGACGGACAGGGATAATCAGCCCCAGCATTTT
.,TRBJ1-2,.,TRBV6-5,CASTRGGTNYGYTF,TGTGCCAGCACTAGAGGAGGGACCAACTATGGCTACACCTTC
.,TRBJ2-1,.,TRBV4-3,CASSQERTYNEQFF,TGCGCCAGCAGCCAAGAAAGGACTTACAATGAGCAGTTCTTC
TRBD1,TRBJ1-1,.,TRBV10-3,CAISEQGLAFF,TGTGCCATCAGTGAACAGGGGCTAGCTTTCTTT
.,TRBJ1-2,.,TRBV30,CAWAIQGNYGYTF,TGTGCCTGGGCTATACAGGGAAACTATGGCTACACCTTC
.,TRBJ1-3,.,TRBV18,CASSPRELSGNTIYF,TGTGCCAGCTCACCCAGGGAACTCTCTGGAAACACCATATATTTT
.,TRBJ2-7,few,TRBV10-1,CASSESRDEQYF,TGCGCCAGCAGTGAAAGCAGGGACGAGCAGTACTTC
TRBD1,TRBJ2-5,few,TRBV14,CASSPSGQGRNQETQYF,TGTGCCAGCAGCCCATCAGGACAGGGGAGGAACCAAGAGACCCAGTACTTC
.,TRBJ1-6,.,TRBV9,CASSVGQNNSPLHF,TGTGCCAGCAGCGTAGGCCAGAATAATTCACCCCTCCACTTT
TRBD1,TRBJ2-1,once,TRBV19,CASSPRTGGKDEQFF,TGTGCCAGTAGTCCCCGGACAGGGGGCAAGGATGAGCAGTTCTTC
.,TRBJ1-4,.,TRBV14,CASSQAPGGRLFF,TGTGCCAGCAGCCAAGCCCCCGGGGGAAGGCTGTTTTTT
TRBD2,TRBJ2-7,.,TRBV2,CASRKGWEGLYEQYF,TGTGCCAGCAGGAAGGGATGGGAGGGCCTCTACGAGCAGTACTTC
.,TRBJ2-5,.,TRBV20-1,CSAGASGTQYF,TGCAGTGCTGGGGCGTCTGGGACCCAGTACTTC
.,TRBJ1-2,.,TRBV7-6,CASSLGRGSEGYTF,TGTGCCAGCAGCTTAGGAAGGGGGAGTGAGGGCTACACCTTC